Each of the 16 T cell receptor beta chains below was sequenced from the same sample in a study of T cell repertoires in cytomegalovirus infection. These receptors lack a known antigen. MiXCR, applied by TCRdb to the reads, yields one record per CDR3 protein. The data hold 600,000 to 700,000 distinct CDR3 sequences, with 30% to 35% observed a single time. Sequencing used cultured PBMCs, obtained from culture after CMV antigen stimulation. The receptors originated from a human donor in good health (CMV status not recorded). Some clones in this sample may be carry-over from other donors' samples.

To note about this clonotype: A much bigger clone sits one base away, suggesting this may be a read error. V is TRBV3-1 and J is TRBJ1-1; 7 nucleotides agree with TRBD1. V lost 4 bases to trimming and J lost 1 base; unmatched junction nucleotides: 3. Per germline, CDR1 LGHDT and CDR2 YNNKEL (reference sequence). The CDR3 runs to 14 residues. The CDR3 is CASSPRDRNTEAFF. CDR3 bases: TGTGCCAGCAGCCCCCGGGACAGGAACACTGAAGCTTTCTTT.

This clonotype was observed a few times. The CDR3 nucleotides read TGTGCCAGCACCCCCTCGGGCCAAGAGACCCAGTACTTC. Its protein is CASTPSGQETQYF. The gene calls are TRBV6-6 and TRBJ2-5; no clear D. CDR3 size: 13 residues. V gave up 7 bases and J gave up 1 base, with 10 bases separating them. Germline-derived CDR1 and CDR2 are MNHNY and SVGAGI (reference sequence).

This sequence joins TRBV5-4 and TRBJ2-1, with D perhaps matching TRBD1 (6 bases). The CDR3 has 14 residues. CDR1 is SGHNT and CDR2 is YYREEE in the germline V gene (reference sequence). Trimming took 4 bases from V and 7 from J, leaving 15 bases between them. Here the CDR3 DNA reads TGTGCCAGCAGCCCTCCGCGACAGGTGAATGAGCAGTTCTTC. It specifies CASSPPRQVNEQFF.

This chain uses TRBV27 with TRBJ2-1; D assignment may be TRBD1 or TRBD2 (5 bases each). CDR3 length: 16 amino acids. Per germline, CDR1 MNHEY and CDR2 SMNVEV (reference sequence). V gave up 4 bases and J gave up 5 bases, with 18 bases separating them. CDR3 loop: CASSSYLRDPNNEQFF. DNA for the CDR3: TGTGCCAGCAGTTCATATCTCCGGGACCCTAACAATGAGCAGTTCTTC.

This clonotype was picked up a small number of times. The J gene is TRBJ1-1, the V gene TRBV6-6; no clear D gene. This CDR3 is 15 amino acids long. Germline V gives CDR1 MNHNY, CDR2 SVGAGI (reference sequence). V lost 0 bases, J lost 0 bases, and 8 bases lay in between. CDR3 in DNA: TGTGCCAGCAGTTACTCCAGAGAGATGAACACTGAAGCTTTCTTT. Translating gives CASSYSREMNTEAFF.

This clonotype was counted a few times. The chain links TRBV12-3 or TRBV12-4 to TRBJ2-5; the D is unclear. The CDR3 has 15 residues. V lost 1 base, J lost 0 bases, and 9 bases lay in between. The CDR3 sequence: CASSLVPGHQETQYF. In DNA, the CDR3 is TGTGCCAGCAGTTTAGTTCCCGGGCACCAAGAGACCCAGTACTTC.

The gene calls are TRBV27 and TRBJ2-5; maybe TRBD2 (6 bases). The CDR3 length is 15 residues. Deletions cut 3 bases from V and 2 bases from J, with 13 bases between. Germline CDR1 is MNHEY and CDR2 is SMNVEV (reference sequence). The CDR3 coding sequence is TGTGCCAGCAGTTTGCGACTAGGCCTGCAAGAGACCCAGTACTTC. Translation gives CASSLRLGLQETQYF.

The chain couples TRBV29-1 to TRBJ2-3, with TRBD1 matching over 8 bases. This CDR3 spans 14 amino acids. Trimming removed 6 bases from V and 1 base from J; junction bases left unmatched: 6. Per germline, CDR1 SQVTM and CDR2 ANQGSEA. CDR3 DNA sequence: TGCAGCGTCGACAGGGGTTCTCGCACAGATACGCAGTATTTT. Amino acids: CSVDRGSRTDTQYF.

The chain combines TRBV6-1 with TRBJ1-2; D is unresolved. V was trimmed by 8 bases and J by 8 bases, leaving 21 bases between them. Germline CDR1 MNHNS, CDR2 SASEGT. The CDR3 spans 14 residues. The CDR3 DNA follows: TGTGCCAGCCTTGAGTCTCCAGGAACGGGAGGCTACACCTTC. This codes for CASLESPGTGGYTF.

This clonotype was counted only a few times. The V and J genes are TRBV3-1 and TRBJ2-7, with D possibly called TRBD1 or TRBD2 (5 bases each). Trimming pared 1 base from V and 0 bases from J, leaving 13 bases between. Germline CDR1 reads LGHDT; CDR2 reads YNNKEL (reference sequence). This CDR3 is built from 16 residues. In nucleotides, the CDR3 is TGTGCCAGCAGCCAAGGGGGCGGACTGGGCTCCTACGAGCAGTACTTC. Translated: CASSQGGGLGSYEQYF.

This clonotype was observed at least ten times. This sequence joins TRBV7-2 and TRBJ1-6; TRBD1 might be the D (5 bases). V lost 4 bases to trimming and J lost 14 bases, with 15 bases between them. CDR1 is SGHTA and CDR2 is FQGNSA in the germline V gene. The CDR3 sequence is 13 residues long. The CDR3 bases are TGTGCCAGCAGCTCGCATGTTTGGGGGGCCCTCCACTTT. Its translation: CASSSHVWGALHF.

About this clonotype: Germline is not matched at one junction end, which may reflect a read error. The chain carries TRBV12-3 or TRBV12-4 and TRBJ1-3; D may be TRBD1 (5 bases). The CDR3 runs 14 residues. CDR3 loop: CTSRTGTSGNTIYF. The CDR3 region has the DNA TGTACCAGCAGAACAGGAACCTCTGGAAACACCATATATTTT.

This clonotype was observed at least ten times. V gene TRBV20-1 combines with J gene TRBJ1-1; weak D call: TRBD1 (5 bases). CDR3 size: 15 residues. Germline CDR1 DFQATT, CDR2 SNEGSKA (reference sequence). Trimming shortened V by 1 base and J by 3 bases, and 15 bases separated the two germline ends. The CDR3 bases are TGCAGTGCTAGAGTTTTCGGGCTGGGGGACACTGAAGCTTTCTTT. Its protein is CSARVFGLGDTEAFF.

This clonotype was seen a few times. The CDR3 loop reads CASSQTGTAFYGYTF. The CDR3 coding sequence is TGTGCCAGCAGCCAAACCGGGACGGCATTCTATGGCTACACCTTC. V is TRBV5-5 and J is TRBJ1-2; weak D call: TRBD1 (5 bases). The V gene lost 4 bases and the J gene lost 4 bases, with 17 bases spanning the gap. The CDR3 consists of 15 residues. Germline V gives CDR1 SGHKS, CDR2 YYEKEE (reference sequence).

V usage is TRBV6-6 and J usage is TRBJ2-1; 9 bases agree with TRBD1. Germline V gene data show CDR1 as MNHNY and CDR2 as SVGAGI (reference sequence). The trim removed 6 bases at V and 3 bases at J, leaving 6 bases unmatched. The CDR3 has 15 amino acids. The CDR3 region is CASRTGQGIYNEQFF. The CDR3 DNA reads as TGTGCCAGCAGGACCGGACAGGGGATCTACAATGAGCAGTTCTTC.

V and J are TRBV5-6 and TRBJ1-5; maybe TRBD1 (5 bases). From germline, CDR1 is SGHDT and CDR2 YYEEEE. CDR3 length: 15 amino acids. Trimming cost V 3 bases and J 4 bases, with 14 bases left between them. DNA of the CDR3: TGTGCCAGCAGCTCCTGGGGGGGGGGAAATCAGCCCCAGCATTTT. Its translation: CASSSWGGGNQPQHF.